This TCR beta chain was captured by sequencing in a study of metastatic and nonmetastatic thyroid tumors. In the study overall: Repertoires from blood and tumor or nodule tissue of malignant and benign thyroid patients were compared.

Study outcomes and limitations: When malignant thyroid tumors were compared with benign nodules, TCR beta diversity was reportedly significantly higher in the malignant tumors. This held in both blood and tumor samples.

This clone was detected a few times. Its antigen is as yet unknown. Original analysis: A classifier of distant metastasis in papillary thyroid cancer was built from CDR3 differences (across clinicopathological groups). MiXCR was used by TCRdb to re-call the PCR reads. TCRdb's processing, not the authors' own work, is the source of the V and J calls. The sample carries roughly 14,000 clones, 23% recorded once. The length of the CDR3 is 15 residues. CDR1 and CDR2 from the germline V gene are WSHSY and SAAADI. V was pared by 6 bases and J by 3 bases, with 7 bases of the junction left unmatched. All patients were untreated before thyroid surgery.

This receptor was taken from a female donor with papillary thyroid cancer or a benign thyroid nodule (not recorded which). Some clones in this sample may be carry-over from other donors' samples. Sequencing was done on a sample of tumor tissue. V is TRBV10-2 and J is TRBJ2-1; 8 nucleotides align to TRBD2. The CDR3 DNA reads TGCGCCAGCAGCCGCAGCGGGACTAGCTACAATGAGCAGTTCTTC. Translation gives CASSRSGTSYNEQFF.